Sequencing of this T cell receptor beta chain was carried out in a study of response to subunit inactivated influenza vaccine. Whole-study results and caveats: It was the authors' suggestion that each seasonal influenza vaccination recruits few new T cells.

Via MiXCR, TCRdb re-called the RT-PCR reads, giving one row per CDR3 protein. The table lists 150,000 to 200,000 distinct CDR3 sequences, roughly 11% of them singletons. With regard to this clonotype: Its antigen is as yet unknown.

This receptor was obtained from a man aged 50 to 60 who received an inactivated influenza vaccine. The input for sequencing was non-naive T cells sorted from PBMCs, taken roughly 47 days after vaccination.

CDR3 amino acids: CASSPGLAGLGTQYF. For the CDR3, the DNA is TGTGCCAGCAGCCCGGGACTAGCGGGGCTTGGAACCCAGTACTTC. V is TRBV5-4 and J is TRBJ2-5; 13 bases align to TRBD2. Looked up from germline, CDR1 is SGHNT and CDR2 is YYREEE (reference sequence). The V segment lost 4 bases and the J segment 8 bases; nucleotides outside the gene matches: 8. The CDR3 consists of 15 residues.